These 21 T cell receptor beta chains were all obtained from the same sample, sequenced in a study of cytomegalovirus exposure and HLA in healthy donors. Both 60 Vbeta primers and 13 Jbeta primers went into the PCR. TCRdb's copy holds only in-frame clones and misses some; the assay was immunoSEQ multiplex PCR. Among 150,000 to 200,000 clones listed, around 79% were seen once. Sequences were obtained from PBMCs. The source is a woman aged 40 to 50 in good health and CMV-seronegative.

This chain joins TRBV28 and TRBJ1-1, with a weak D call TRBD1 (6 bases). V lost 5 bases, J lost 0 bases, and 10 bases lay in between. This CDR3 contains 14 residues. The germline V gene encodes CDR1 MDHEN and CDR2 SYDVKM. CDR3 nucleotides: TGTGCCAGCAGTGCAGGGGTGCTGAACACTGAAGCTTTCTTT. The encoded protein is CASSAGVLNTEAFF. The full variable domain, in which reference TRBV28 and TRBJ1-1 provide the parts outside the CDR3, is DVKVTQSSRYLVKRTGEKVFLECVQDMDHENMFWYRQDPGLGLRLIYFSYDVKMKEKGDIPEGYSVSREKKERFSLILESASTNQTSMYLCASSAGVLNTEAFFGQGTRLTVV.

This rearrangement joins TRBV7-8 to TRBJ2-3; D is perhaps TRBD1 (6 bases). This CDR3 spans 15 amino acids. Germline-derived CDR1 and CDR2 are SGHVS and FQNEAQ. Trimming left V 5 bases short and J 0 bases short, with 12 bases between. In nucleotides, the CDR3 is TGTGCCAGCAGCGATCAGGGGCTCAGCACAGATACGCAGTATTTT. It specifies CASSDQGLSTDTQYF.

Of note for this clone: The same CDR3 can be traced to other DNA sequences in this sample. The rearrangement uses TRBV28 and TRBJ2-2; a weak D match, TRBD2 (7 bases). V lost 2 bases, J lost 4 bases, and 11 bases lay in between. There are 15 residues in the CDR3. From germline, CDR1 is MDHEN and CDR2 SYDVKM. The CDR3 region is CASSLGGAGTGELFF. The CDR3 DNA follows: TGTGCCAGCAGTTTAGGGGGGGCCGGCACCGGGGAGCTGTTTTTT.

The chain recombines TRBV5-6 with TRBJ1-4; 9 bases agree with TRBD1. With V trimmed by 4 bases and J by 13 bases, 5 bases remained unmatched. This CDR3 has 12 amino acids. Germline assignment: CDR1 SGHDT and CDR2 YYEEEE. CDR3: CASSPGQGGLFF. CDR3 DNA: TGTGCCAGCAGCCCGGGACAGGGCGGACTGTTTTTT.

V and J are TRBV20-1 and TRBJ2-1, with a tentative D call TRBD1 (5 bases). The CDR3 runs to 10 residues. In germline, CDR1 is DFQATT, CDR2 SNEGSKA (reference sequence). V lost 5 bases and J 10 bases, leaving 9 bases between the germline ends. The CDR3 DNA follows: TGCAGTGCTGGACACGCGGAGCAGTTCTTC. Residues: CSAGHAEQFF.

V and J are TRBV9 and TRBJ2-3; the match to TRBD1 covers 8 bases. CDR1 is SGDLS and CDR2 is YYNGEE in the germline V gene. Trimming took 1 base from V and 0 from J; bases not matched to a gene: 4. CDR3 length: 16 amino acids. Here the CDR3 DNA reads TGTGCCAGCAGCGTACCTAGGACAGGGAGCACAGATACGCAGTATTTT. The encoded protein is CASSVPRTGSTDTQYF. Full variable domain (outside the CDR3, taken from reference TRBV9 and TRBJ2-3): DSGVTQTPKHLITATGQRVTLRCSPRSGDLSVYWYQQSLDQGLQFLIQYYNGEERAKGNILERFSAQQFPDLHSELNLSSLELGDSALYFCASSVPRTGSTDTQYFGPGTRLTVL.

The chain links TRBV4-2 to TRBJ2-3; 8 positions match TRBD2. CDR3 length: 19 amino acids. Germline loops: CDR1 LGHNA, CDR2 YNFKEQ. V dropped 0 bases and J dropped 4; count of bases not matched to a gene: 15. CDR3 DNA sequence: TGTGCCAGCAGCCAAGATCTGGTCGGGGGGGCCTTTTTCTCAGATACGCAGTATTTT. Its translation: CASSQDLVGGAFFSDTQYF.

The sample holds one count of this clone. In DNA, the CDR3 is TGTGCCAGCAGTCCTACGGACAGAGGCAATCAGCCCCAGCATTTT. Translated: CASSPTDRGNQPQHF. V is TRBV28 and J is TRBJ1-5; perhaps TRBD1 as D (6 bases). Germline CDR1 reads MDHEN; CDR2 reads SYDVKM. V was shortened by 5 bases and J by 2 bases, with 13 bases between the two germline ends. This CDR3 region has 15 residues.

V usage is TRBV18 and J usage is TRBJ1-5, with D possibly TRBD1 on 5 matching bases. Germline CDR1 and CDR2: KGHSH and LQKENI. Deletions cut 3 bases from V and 2 bases from J, with 14 bases between. The CDR3 loop spans 16 amino acids. The CDR3 reads CASSPGTPGGNQPQHF. CDR3 nucleotide sequence: TGTGCCAGCTCACCCGGGACCCCGGGAGGCAATCAGCCCCAGCATTTT.

The count of this clone is one. J is TRBJ2-3 and V is TRBV5-4, with 8 positions matching TRBD2. Trimming took 3 bases from V and 4 from J; bases not matched to a gene: 4. The germline V gene has CDR1 SGHNT and CDR2 YYREEE (reference sequence). The CDR3 loop spans 14 amino acids. Here the CDR3 reads CASSSTSAADTQYF. The CDR3, as DNA: TGTGCCAGCAGCTCGACTAGCGCCGCAGATACGCAGTATTTT.

This clone has just one count. The V and J genes are TRBV11-2 and TRBJ1-1, with D possibly being TRBD1 (6 bases). V lost 0 bases and J 11 bases, leaving 16 bases between the germline ends. The CDR3 covers 14 residues. CDR1 is SGHAT, CDR2 FQNNGV, per germline. The CDR3 reads CASSLEGAASKAFF. CDR3 sequence (DNA): TGTGCCAGCAGCTTAGAGGGGGCGGCTTCTAAGGCTTTCTTT. The entire variable domain, with the rest obtained from reference TRBV11-2 and TRBJ1-1, is as follows: EAGVAQSPRYKIIEKRQSVAFWCNPISGHATLYWYQQILGQGPKLLIQFQNNGVVDDSQLPKDRFSAERLKGVDSTLKIQPAKLEDSAVYLCASSLEGAASKAFFGQGTRLTVV.

The chain uses TRBV14 and TRBJ1-1, with TRBD1 matching 7 bases. Germline assignment: CDR1 SGHDN and CDR2 FVKESK. The V segment lost 4 bases and the J segment 8 bases; nucleotides outside the gene matches: 4. This CDR3 has 12 amino acids. CDR3 coding DNA: TGTGCCAGCAGCCTACAGGGGAGGGAAGCTTTCTTT. This translates into CASSLQGREAFF.

This clone was detected only a few times. V is TRBV27 and J is TRBJ1-4; 9 bases line up with TRBD1. V trimming: 4 bases; J trimming: 14 bases; junction bases outside the gene matches: 8. Germline V gene lookup returns CDR1 MNHEY and CDR2 SMNVEV (reference sequence). CDR3 size: 13 residues. Written as DNA, the CDR3 is TGTGCCAGCAGTTCCTCGGGACAGGGAAGTCTGTTTTTT. It specifies CASSSSGQGSLFF. The full variable domain, with the rest looked up from reference TRBV27 and TRBJ1-4, is EAQVTQNPRYLITVTGKKLTVTCSQNMNHEYMSWYRQDPGLGLRQIYYSMNVEVTDKGDVPEGYKVSRKEKRNFPLILESPSPNQTSLYFCASSSSGQGSLFFGSGTQLSVL.

This clone was seen once. The V gene is TRBV10-2, the J gene TRBJ2-7, with TRBD2 matching 9 bases. Trimming removed 7 bases from V and 2 bases from J; junction bases left unmatched: 9. CDR3 length: 15 residues. Per germline, CDR1 WSHSY and CDR2 SAAADI. The CDR3 sequence: CASNRPAGGPYEQYF. DNA of the CDR3: TGCGCCAGCAACCGCCCAGCGGGGGGCCCCTACGAGCAGTACTTC.

The chain is built from TRBV5-1 and TRBJ2-5; D is possibly TRBD1 (6 bases). The CDR3 length is 14 residues. Germline V CDR1 and CDR2: SGHRS, YFSETQ. Trimming pared 0 bases from V and 5 bases from J, leaving 11 bases between. Here the CDR3 DNA reads TGCGCCAGCAGCTTGGGGACAGTTATCGAGACCCAGTACTTC. Translation: CASSLGTVIETQYF.

V is TRBV2 and J is TRBJ1-1; the D gene is possibly TRBD1 (5 bases). The CDR3 length is 11 residues. The V end was cut by 6 bases, the J end by 11 bases, with 13 bases between. From germline, CDR1 is SNHLY and CDR2 FYNNEI. The CDR3 loop reads CASRPGTHAFF. The CDR3 nucleotides are TGTGCCAGCAGACCAGGGACTCACGCTTTCTTT.

The gene calls are TRBV2 and TRBJ1-1; 8 bases are a match to TRBD1. The germline V gene has CDR1 SNHLY and CDR2 FYNNEI. This CDR3 spans 15 amino acids. After removal of 6 bases from V and 2 bases from J, the junction contained 8 bases not matched to a gene. This chain's CDR3 is CASSSYRGGNTEAFF. The DNA for the CDR3 is TGTGCCAGCAGCAGCTACAGGGGGGGAAACACTGAAGCTTTCTTT. The full variable domain, in which reference TRBV2 and TRBJ1-1 provide the parts outside the CDR3, is EPEVTQTPSHQVTQMGQEVILRCVPISNHLYFYWYRQILGQKVEFLVSFYNNEISEKSEIFDDQFSVERPDGSNFTLKIRSTKLEDSAMYFCASSSYRGGNTEAFFGQGTRLTVV.

The rearrangement links TRBV14 to TRBJ2-3; no firm D call. Germline CDR1 is SGHDN and CDR2 is FVKESK. The CDR3 runs to 16 residues. Trimming took off 0 bases at V and 2 bases at J, with 12 bases between the two ends. The CDR3 sequence is CASSQDLGLFTDTQYF. CDR3 bases: TGTGCCAGCAGCCAAGATCTTGGGCTCTTCACAGATACGCAGTATTTT.

The chain combines TRBV15 with TRBJ2-3, with a possible D match to TRBD2 (6 bases). CDR1 and CDR2 from the germline V gene are LNHNV and YYDKDF (reference sequence). This CDR3 region has 13 residues. Trimming stripped 8 bases from V and 1 base from J, with 10 bases between. The CDR3 reads CATRGGGTDTQYF. DNA of the CDR3: TGTGCCACCCGGGGAGGAGGCACAGATACGCAGTATTTT.

This chain links TRBV2 with TRBJ1-2; tentative D call: TRBD1 (5 bases). CDR3 length: 13 amino acids. The germline V gene has CDR1 SNHLY and CDR2 FYNNEI. V shed 4 bases and J shed 8 bases, with 14 bases lying between them. The CDR3 loop reads CASSGQREGGYTF. DNA for the CDR3: TGTGCCAGCAGTGGACAAAGGGAGGGGGGCTACACCTTC.

The gene calls are TRBV27 and TRBJ2-1; weak D call: TRBD2 (6 bases). The CDR3 runs to 16 residues. The germline CDR1 and CDR2 sequences are MNHEY and SMNVEV (reference sequence). V lost 2 bases and J lost 7, with 18 bases in between. CDR3 region: CASSLHPGDLGNEQFF. CDR3 DNA: TGTGCCAGCAGTTTACATCCGGGGGACCTAGGAAATGAGCAGTTCTTC.